The clone carrying this T cell receptor beta chain was counted ten times or more. What it binds is unknown. The sample comes from a study of Graves' ophthalmopathy and Graves' hyperthyroidism. Researchers took RNA transcripts and amplified TCR beta CDR3 regions from them. In the first round, RT-PCR was carried out with HTBI primers, and a multiplex PCR formed the second round. TCRdb analysed the multiplex PCR reads with MiXCR anew, one entry per CDR3 protein. The data contain around 670,000 distinct CDR3 sequences, roughly 41% of them seen just once; the ten biggest clones take up 40% to 55%. Notes on the study in general: Between ophthalmopathy and stable hyperthyroidism, a 13-signature model drew a separation with 87.88% sensitivity and 70% to 84% specificity.

The TCR comes from an adult man with Graves' ophthalmopathy. Material for sequencing was peripheral blood.

CDR3 amino acids: CASTHDRDRGYTF. DNA of the CDR3: TGTGCCAGCACCCACGACAGGGATAGAGGCTACACCTTC. The chain links TRBV7-2 to TRBJ1-2; TRBD1 matches at 7 bases. There are 13 residues in the CDR3. Germline values: CDR1 SGHTA, CDR2 FQGNSA. V was pared by 7 bases and J by 8 bases, with 10 bases of the junction left unmatched.